The 27 T cell receptor beta chains below all came from one sample that was sequenced in a study of response to subunit inactivated influenza vaccine. TCRdb fed the RT-PCR reads into MiXCR, producing one record per CDR3 protein. The sample lists some 480,000 distinct CDR3 sequences, over 9.5% occurring once. The sample consisted of PBMCs from blood, taken more than 35 days after vaccination. The receptors were sampled from a middle-aged man who received an inactivated influenza vaccine.

This clonotype showed up just a few times. The chain links TRBV27 to TRBJ2-7, with TRBD2 as a possible D gene (6 bases). The germline V gene has CDR1 MNHEY and CDR2 SMNVEV (reference sequence). V dropped 1 base and J dropped 3 bases, with 10 bases sitting between them. There are 14 residues in the CDR3. The CDR3 reads CASSLLGTVYEQYF. The CDR3 DNA is TGTGCCAGCAGTTTATTAGGGACTGTCTACGAGCAGTACTTC.

The CDR3 DNA reads as TGCGCCAGCAGCTTGGACCCTCAGGGTTACGAGCAGTACTTC. Translation gives CASSLDPQGYEQYF. The chain has TRBV5-1 and TRBJ2-7, with a weak D call TRBD1 (5 bases). The CDR3 is 14 residues long. V gave up 0 bases and J gave up 4 bases, with 11 bases separating them. CDR1 and CDR2 from the germline V gene are SGHRS and YFSETQ.

The V call is TRBV5-8, the J call TRBJ2-7; no firm D call. Germline V CDR1 and CDR2: SGHTS, YDEGEE. The V end was cut by 4 bases, the J end by 7 bases, with 9 bases between. The CDR3 extends over 11 amino acids. CDR3 sequence (DNA): TGTGCCAGCAGCCCAGCGAAGGAGCAGTACTTC. Amino acids: CASSPAKEQYF.

The sample holds many counts of this clonotype. The V call is TRBV28, the J call TRBJ2-7, with 7 bases fitting TRBD1. This CDR3 is 14 amino acids long. Germline V lookup: CDR1 MDHEN, CDR2 SYDVKM. V lost 5 bases and J lost 6; bases outside the gene matches: 10. CDR3: CASSPSDRLFEQYF. For the CDR3, the DNA is TGTGCCAGCAGTCCCTCGGACAGGTTGTTCGAGCAGTACTTC.

This clonotype appeared a few times. The chain is built from TRBV28 and TRBJ2-1; 11 bases are a match to TRBD2. This CDR3 spans 16 amino acids. In germline, CDR1 is MDHEN, CDR2 SYDVKM. V shed 8 bases and J 6 bases; nucleotides not matched to a gene: 12. For the CDR3, the DNA is TGTGCCAGCGGCTTAGCGGGAGGGCCTAAAGGCAATGAGCAGTTCTTC. Translation: CASGLAGGPKGNEQFF.

The chain combines TRBV5-1 with TRBJ1-2, with 9 bases that match TRBD1. CDR1 SGHRS and CDR2 YFSETQ come from the germline V gene. J lost 4 bases, V lost 0 bases, and 10 bases had no gene match. The CDR3 totals 17 residues. The CDR3 is CASSLAQDRGVFYGYTF. CDR3 nucleotide sequence: TGCGCCAGCAGCTTGGCCCAGGACAGGGGAGTTTTCTATGGCTACACCTTC.

This clonotype was seen a few times. One junction end does not reproduce the germline sequence, and a read error may be involved. CDR3 coding DNA: TGTGCCAGCAGCCCCCGGGGGGGACTAGGGGCGTCCTTT. This sequence encodes CASSPRGGLGASF. The rearrangement joins TRBV7-2 to TRBJ2-3, with TRBD2 identical over 8 bases. The germline gives CDR1 SGHTA, CDR2 FQGNSA. This CDR3 region has 13 residues.

The table lists this clonotype with a few counts. This chain links TRBV7-2 with TRBJ2-1; 8 bases fit TRBD2. CDR3 length: 16 amino acids. V shed 5 bases, J shed 2 bases, and the junction held 8 bases outside the gene matches. Germline CDR1 reads SGHTA; CDR2 reads FQGNSA. In nucleotides, the CDR3 is TGTGCCAGCAGCGTTATTGGCGGGGGGACCTACAATGAGCAGTTCTTC. This translates into CASSVIGGGTYNEQFF. Looking up the rest from reference TRBV7-2 and TRBJ2-1 gives the full variable domain: GAGVSQSPSNKVTEKGKDVELRCDPISGHTALYWYRQSLGQGLEFLIYFQGNSAPDKSGLPSDRFSAERTGGSVSTLTIQRTQQEDSAVYLCASSVIGGGTYNEQFFGPGTRLTVL.

There are a few counts of this clonotype. This rearrangement joins TRBV20-1 to TRBJ2-7; weak D call: TRBD2 (5 bases). Germline values: CDR1 DFQATT, CDR2 SNEGSKA (reference sequence). V was pared by 0 bases and J by 7 bases, with 22 bases between. This CDR3 region has 16 residues. The CDR3 coding sequence is TGCAGTGCTAGAGATCCTACTAGTTTGGGGAGCAGGGAGCAGTACTTC. It translates to CSARDPTSLGSREQYF.

The J gene is TRBJ2-1, the V gene TRBV20-1, with TRBD2 matching 8 bases. This CDR3 comprises 16 residues. The V and J ends lost 1 base and 3 bases, in that order; junction bases with no gene match: 8. Germline values: CDR1 DFQATT, CDR2 SNEGSKA (reference sequence). CDR3 loop: CSARVVVAGHYNEQFF. CDR3 bases: TGCAGTGCTAGAGTCGTGGTAGCGGGGCACTACAATGAGCAGTTCTTC.

This clonotype was counted a few times. The rearrangement joins TRBV18 to TRBJ2-7; 7 nucleotides line up with TRBD1. The CDR3 consists of 16 residues. V trimming: 1 base; J trimming: 3 bases; junction bases outside the gene matches: 9. From germline, CDR1 is KGHSH and CDR2 LQKENI. This chain's CDR3 is CASSPLGGQDRYEQYF. The DNA of the CDR3 is TGTGCCAGCTCACCACTTGGCGGACAGGACCGCTACGAGCAGTACTTC.

This clonotype was observed a handful of times. The rearrangement joins TRBV7-9 to TRBJ2-7, with D possibly being TRBD1 (6 bases). The CDR3 runs 14 residues. CDR1 and CDR2 from the germline V gene are SEHNR and FQNEAQ (reference sequence). Deletions cut 2 bases from V and 4 bases from J, with 12 bases between. CDR3 amino acids: CASSLRGFGYEQYF. In nucleotides, the CDR3 is TGTGCCAGCAGCTTAAGGGGGTTCGGTTACGAGCAGTACTTC.

This clonotype was observed many times. The gene calls are TRBV9 and TRBJ2-7; 12 bases are a match to TRBD2. With 3 bases clipped from V and 12 bases from J, the junction kept 10 bases outside the gene matches. CDR3 length: 14 residues. Germline V gene lookup returns CDR1 SGDLS and CDR2 YYNGEE. The CDR3 sequence is CASSAYSTSGSPYF. CDR3 coding DNA: TGTGCCAGCAGCGCCTACTCGACTAGCGGGAGCCCGTACTTC.

The rearrangement joins TRBV9 to TRBJ2-1; 9 bases are a match to TRBD1. V shed 0 bases and J 7 bases; nucleotides not matched to a gene: 5. The germline V gene encodes CDR1 SGDLS and CDR2 YYNGEE. The CDR3 runs to 15 residues. The CDR3, as DNA: TGTGCCAGCAGCGTAGACGGGACAGGGAATAATGAGCAGTTCTTC. Protein product: CASSVDGTGNNEQFF.

This clonotype was recorded a few times. The chain recombines TRBV10-3 with TRBJ2-5; unclear D gene. The CDR3 length is 13 residues. The germline gives CDR1 ENHRY, CDR2 SYGVKD. Trimming pared 3 bases from V and 2 bases from J, leaving 7 bases between. CDR3 bases: TGTGCCATCAGTGATTACGTACAAGAGACCCAGTACTTC. Amino acids: CAISDYVQETQYF.

In this sample, this clonotype turned up many times. The V and J genes are TRBV24-1 and TRBJ2-1, with 9 positions matching TRBD1. The germline gives CDR1 KGHDR, CDR2 SFDVKD. The J segment lost 5 bases and the V segment lost 5 bases, leaving 3 bases of the junction unmatched. This CDR3 contains 14 residues. The CDR3 here is CATSVTGGHNEQFF. CDR3 in DNA: TGTGCCACCAGTGTTACAGGGGGCCACAATGAGCAGTTCTTC.

This clonotype came up a few times. The genes are TRBV5-6 and TRBJ1-6; 7 nucleotides line up with TRBD1. The ends lost 5 bases at V and 0 bases at J; junction bases unmatched: 5. The CDR3 extends over 16 amino acids. Germline V gives CDR1 SGHDT, CDR2 YYEEEE. The CDR3 loop reads CASSDTGASYNSPLHF. CDR3 bases: TGTGCCAGCAGTGATACAGGGGCCTCCTATAATTCACCCCTCCACTTT.

In this sample, this clonotype turned up a few times. This rearrangement joins TRBV7-9 to TRBJ2-2; D possibly matches TRBD1 or TRBD2 (5 bases each). The CDR3 length is 16 residues. Trimming pared 5 bases from V and 1 base from J, leaving 14 bases between. Per the germline V gene, CDR1 is SEHNR and CDR2 is FQNEAQ (reference sequence). CDR3 in amino acids: CASSVPGTENTGELFF. The CDR3 DNA reads TGTGCCAGCAGCGTTCCTGGGACGGAGAACACCGGGGAGCTGTTTTTT.

The chain recombines TRBV29-1 with TRBJ2-5; 9 bases fit TRBD1. Germline loops: CDR1 SQVTM, CDR2 ANQGSEA. J was trimmed by 5 bases and V by 8 bases; bases with no gene match: 9. This CDR3 is built from 13 residues. The CDR3: CSFGQGRRETQYF. CDR3 DNA: TGCAGCTTTGGACAGGGGCGTCGGGAGACCCAGTACTTC.

The chain joins TRBV5-1 to TRBJ2-5; TRBD2 matches at 8 bases. J was trimmed by 5 bases and V by 4 bases; bases with no gene match: 7. Germline V CDR1 and CDR2: SGHRS, YFSETQ. The CDR3 is made up of 14 amino acids. This CDR3 reads CASSATGGHETQYF. The CDR3 bases are TGCGCCAGCAGCGCTACGGGGGGGCACGAGACCCAGTACTTC.

This clonotype has more than one count but fewer than ten. The chain uses TRBV24-1 and TRBJ2-1; 7 bases fit TRBD2. V lost 1 base to trimming and J lost 4 bases; unmatched junction nucleotides: 3. CDR1 KGHDR and CDR2 SFDVKD come from the germline V gene. The CDR3 length is 15 residues. CDR3 nucleotide sequence: TGTGCCACCAGTGATTTAGGGGAGGGATACAATGAGCAGTTCTTC. As protein: CATSDLGEGYNEQFF.

The chain joins TRBV5-1 to TRBJ1-2; no definite D call. V was clipped by 0 bases and J by 5 bases, with 17 bases between them. The CDR3 runs to 16 residues. Per the germline V gene, CDR1 is SGHRS and CDR2 is YFSETQ. CDR3 protein: CASSLGSSSHVYGYTF. The CDR3 DNA sequence: TGCGCCAGCAGCTTGGGGTCGAGCAGCCATGTGTATGGCTACACCTTC.

The chain carries TRBV20-1 and TRBJ1-3; D is uncertain. V lost 1 base, J lost 4 bases, and 5 bases lay in between. CDR1 and CDR2 (germline): DFQATT, SNEGSKA (reference sequence). CDR3 length: 12 amino acids. The CDR3 is CSARVFGNTIYF. CDR3 DNA: TGCAGTGCTAGAGTTTTCGGAAACACCATATATTTT.

This clonotype was observed at least ten times. The chain couples TRBV6-2 or TRBV6-3 to TRBJ1-5; D unresolved. CDR1 is MNHEY and CDR2 is SVGEGT in the germline V gene. V dropped 7 bases and J dropped 7 bases, with 14 bases sitting between them. CDR3 length: 13 amino acids. CDR3 in amino acids: CASNQGVFQPQHF. Here the CDR3 DNA reads TGTGCCAGCAACCAAGGAGTGTTCCAGCCCCAGCATTTT.

This clonotype was observed a handful of times. The genes are TRBV10-3 and TRBJ2-1, with 10 bases identical to TRBD1. Germline CDR1 ENHRY, CDR2 SYGVKD. The CDR3 spans 15 residues. Trimming cost V 4 bases and J 9 bases; bases outside gene matches: 9. This chain's CDR3 is CAISAWDRGLSEQFF. In nucleotides, the CDR3 is TGTGCCATCAGTGCTTGGGACAGGGGACTGTCTGAGCAGTTCTTC.

This clonotype was found a few times. V usage is TRBV7-2 and J usage is TRBJ2-7, with a possible D match to TRBD2 (6 bases). Germline lookup yields CDR1 SGHTA and CDR2 FQGNSA. The V end was cut by 5 bases, the J end by 9 bases, with 17 bases between. The CDR3 totals 13 residues. In DNA form, the CDR3 reads TGTGCCAGCAGCAGACAGCGACGGGGGACGCAGTACTTC. The encoded protein is CASSRQRRGTQYF.

This clonotype was seen repeatedly, ten times or more. The gene calls are TRBV7-9 and TRBJ2-5; D ambiguous. V was clipped by 4 bases and J by 11 bases, with 17 bases between them. This CDR3 has 13 residues. In germline, CDR1 is SEHNR, CDR2 FQNEAQ (reference sequence). The CDR3 nucleotides are TGTGCCAGCAGCTCCTCCCGGACCCTAAATCAGTACTTC. Its translation: CASSSSRTLNQYF.